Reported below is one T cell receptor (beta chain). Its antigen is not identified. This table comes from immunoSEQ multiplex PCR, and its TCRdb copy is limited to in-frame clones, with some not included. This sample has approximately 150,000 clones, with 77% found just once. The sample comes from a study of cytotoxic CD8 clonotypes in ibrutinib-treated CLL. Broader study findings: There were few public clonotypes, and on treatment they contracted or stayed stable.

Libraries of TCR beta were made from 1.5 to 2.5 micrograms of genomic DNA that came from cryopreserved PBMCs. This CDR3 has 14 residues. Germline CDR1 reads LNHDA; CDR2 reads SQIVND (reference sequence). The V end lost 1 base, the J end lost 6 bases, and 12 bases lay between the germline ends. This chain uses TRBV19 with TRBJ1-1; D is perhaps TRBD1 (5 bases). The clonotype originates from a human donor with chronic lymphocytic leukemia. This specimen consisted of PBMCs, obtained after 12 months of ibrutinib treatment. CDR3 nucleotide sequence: TGTGCCAGTAGTATAGTGGGGGTCCTCGCTGAAGCTTTCTTT. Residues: CASSIVGVLAEAFF.